What follows are 10 T cell receptor beta chains derived from one specimen sequenced in a study of T cell repertoires in cytomegalovirus infection. Each CDR3 protein is one row after TCRdb ran MiXCR on the reads. The sample shows roughly 100,000 distinct CDR3 sequences, 16% of them seen only once. Sequenced material: PBMCs. The receptor set was obtained from a human donor in good health (CMV status not recorded). Some clones in this sample may be carry-over from other donors' samples.

The chain combines TRBV6-2 or TRBV6-3 with TRBJ1-1; D gene unclear. This CDR3 contains 13 residues. Germline V gives CDR1 MNHEY, CDR2 SVGEGT. V dropped 8 bases and J dropped 2 bases, with 12 bases sitting between them. CDR3 sequence (DNA): TGTGCCAGCCTCTTTCGTCTTAACACTGAAGCTTTCTTT. It yields the protein CASLFRLNTEAFF.

This chain connects TRBV4-2 to TRBJ1-1; no firm D call. This CDR3 region has 14 residues. Per germline, CDR1 LGHNA and CDR2 YNFKEQ. V dropped 5 bases and J dropped 5 bases, with 15 bases sitting between them. In nucleotides, the CDR3 is TGTGCCAGCAGCTCCCTGGAGGCGAGGACTGAAGCTTTCTTT. Its translation: CASSSLEARTEAFF.

Many counts were recorded for this clonotype. This rearrangement joins TRBV6-4 to TRBJ2-2; D call uncertain. Germline lookup yields CDR1 MRHNA and CDR2 SNTAGT. Trimming removed 2 bases at V and 3 bases at J, with 4 bases between. The length of the CDR3 is 13 residues. The CDR3 DNA follows: TGTGCCAGCAGTGACGCCGACACCGGGGAGCTGTTTTTT. Its protein product is CASSDADTGELFF.

This chain joins TRBV20-1 and TRBJ2-5, with D perhaps matching TRBD1 (6 bases). Germline values: CDR1 DFQATT, CDR2 SNEGSKA (reference sequence). V was pared by 5 bases and J by 5 bases, with 21 bases between. The CDR3 runs 15 residues. The CDR3 is CSAGTRGFVGETQYF. The CDR3 region has the DNA TGCAGTGCTGGAACTAGGGGGTTTGTCGGGGAGACCCAGTACTTC.

This clonotype was recorded a few times. The V call is TRBV5-5, the J call TRBJ2-3; TRBD1 agrees at 9 bases. Trimming at V came to 4 bases and at J to 3 bases, leaving 3 bases not matched to a gene. The CDR3 is made up of 14 amino acids. The germline V gene encodes CDR1 SGHKS and CDR2 YYEKEE (reference sequence). CDR3: CASSQGQGTDTQYF. In nucleotides, the CDR3 is TGTGCCAGCAGCCAGGGACAGGGTACAGATACGCAGTATTTT.

The genes are TRBV20-1 and TRBJ2-1; perhaps TRBD2 as D (6 bases). Trimming shortened V by 3 bases and J by 5 bases, and 17 bases separated the two germline ends. The CDR3 runs to 15 residues. Germline V gene sequence: CDR1 DFQATT, CDR2 SNEGSKA (reference sequence). The DNA of the CDR3 is TGCAGTGCTAGGGGGAGGCAGGGACCCGACAATGAGCAGTTCTTC. As protein: CSARGRQGPDNEQFF.

The sample holds many counts of this clonotype. In nucleotides, the CDR3 is TGTGCCAGCAGCACTGGGGCCATAAAGGGGGACGAGGAGCCCCAGCATTTT. This encodes CASSTGAIKGDEEPQHF. This rearrangement joins TRBV7-2 to TRBJ1-5, with D perhaps TRBD1 (6 bases). The CDR3 has 17 residues. V lost 5 bases and J lost 8, with 25 bases in between. Germline V gene sequence: CDR1 SGHTA, CDR2 FQGNSA.

Ten or more counts support this clonotype. V and J are TRBV19 and TRBJ2-1; D unclear. Germline V gene sequence: CDR1 LNHDA, CDR2 SQIVND (reference sequence). The CDR3 is made up of 10 amino acids. Trimming cost V 9 bases and J 16 bases, with 16 bases left between them. CDR3 residues: CASKSRSRFF. In DNA form, the CDR3 reads TGTGCCAGCAAATCACGGTCGAGATTCTTC.

This clonotype was recorded many times. The genes are TRBV7-8 and TRBJ1-2, with a weak D call TRBD1 (5 bases). The CDR3 consists of 17 residues. The germline V gene has CDR1 SGHVS and CDR2 FQNEAQ. V lost 5 bases to trimming and J lost 1 base, with 20 bases between them. The CDR3 sequence: CASSSRVPGDLNYGYTF. The CDR3 nucleotides read TGTGCCAGCAGCAGCAGGGTCCCAGGCGACCTTAACTATGGCTACACCTTC.

This clonotype was counted many times. The chain uses TRBV28 and TRBJ1-3; no firm D call. This CDR3 has 15 amino acids. Trimming stripped 8 bases from V and 0 bases from J, with 14 bases between. Germline V lookup: CDR1 MDHEN, CDR2 SYDVKM. CDR3 sequence (DNA): TGTGCCAGCGATCGCGCCCTGAGCTCTGGAAACACCATATATTTT. This sequence encodes CASDRALSSGNTIYF. The full variable domain, with the rest looked up from reference TRBV28 and TRBJ1-3, is DVKVTQSSRYLVKRTGEKVFLECVQDMDHENMFWYRQDPGLGLRLIYFSYDVKMKEKGDIPEGYSVSREKKERFSLILESASTNQTSMYLCASDRALSSGNTIYFGEGSWLTVV.